This T cell receptor (beta chain) is drawn from a study of CD8+ T cells in alopecia areata listed by TCRdb under 2018. Turning to the overall study: Skin from C3H/HeJ donors with spontaneous alopecia (roughly 6-13 months old) was grafted onto female C3H/HeJ recipients that were roughly 7-11 weeks old. Scalp clonality was compared among normal scalp (n=4), patchy alopecia areata scalp (n=8), and alopecia totalis/universalis scalp (n=8). RNA was obtained with the PAXgene miRNA kit for fixed scalp, the miRNeasy kit for PBMCs, and the RNeasy kit for mouse skin. The study used high-throughput TCRbeta sequencing to examine T cell clonal expansion in alopecia areata, in both the C3H/HeJ mouse model and human patients. Amplification of TCRbeta CDR3 regions was done by immunoSEQ multiplex PCR using 35 Vbeta forward primers and 13 Jbeta reverse primers. Scalp tissue and sorted CD4+ and CD8+ peripheral blood T cells from patchy and totalis/universalis alopecia areata patients and from healthy controls were covered by human TCRbeta sequencing.

The method was the immunoSEQ multiplex PCR assay. To provide template for TCR sequencing, every sample had RNA extracted and reverse transcribed into cDNA. First-strand cDNA was synthesized with SuperScript III using a 2:1 mix of oligo-dT and random hexamers. A synthetic immune receptor repertoire was used to measure amplification bias, and any remaining bias was corrected computationally. Sequencing of the libraries was done on Illumina HiSeq with 60 bp reads that cover the CDR3, reading from J toward V. In the authors' own workflow: Raw reads were preprocessed to remove errors, and CDR3 was defined according to IMGT conventions as the region from the conserved cysteine to phenylalanine. Clonality was computed by normalizing Shannon entropy by log2 of the number of productive unique TCRs and subtracting the result from 1. Whether scalp clones were CD4 or CD8 was inferred by matching scalp TCRbeta sequences against CD4 and CD8 repertoires sorted from blood. Drawn from immuneACCESS, this table holds only the in-frame rearrangements with V and J called that TCRdb kept. Clones are partly lost; checked studies trace under half to an unresolved V gene and leave the rest unexplained. V, J and clone size reflect that table, while D and trimming were determined from the DNA. This sample has over 100,000 clones in the table, none counted a single time. The leading ten clones occupy roughly 21% of the sample.

The paper's findings and limits, for the study overall: Compared with normal scalp, lesional scalp had higher clonality and more expanded CD8+ clones, particularly in alopecia totalis/universalis, a pattern that suggests antigenic drive. Compared with mice, TCR sequences shared between patients were less clear, possibly partly because of HLA diversity across the patient population. Resident alphabeta T cells in normal human skin are also sequenced, complicating scalp TCR repertoire analysis, unlike mouse skin dominated by gammadelta T cells.

This clone was found a few times. What antigen it recognizes has not been identified. The gene names and germline sequences given are murine. The sample taken for sequencing was lesional skin. The sequence was collected from a C3H/HeJ mouse with alopecia areata. This mouse strain carries MHC haplotype H2-k.

The sequenced CDR3 bases are TGCACCTGCAGTGCAGATGCGGGGACAGGGGGTGGTGCT. Its protein product is CTCSADAGTGGGA. The whole CDR3 sequence reads CTCSADAGTGGGAEQFF. Here the chain combines TRBV1 and TRBJ2-1, and 11 junctional nucleotides match TRBD1. Read sequence stops 4 residues before the CDR3 end, and the germline J gene provides the missing end. Looking up the germline V gene (reference sequence) yields CDR1 NSQYPW and CDR2 LRSPGD. V is trimmed back by 0 bases and J by 6 bases, and the junction contains 7 bases that no gene match accounts for. The CDR3, cysteine through phenylalanine, is 17 amino acids long. Part of the CDR3 DNA is given, 39 bases translated from base 1.